This T cell receptor (beta chain) was observed in a study of shared clonotypes between healthy human individuals. Whole-study findings and limits: The study found lower generation probabilities in non-shared clonotypes than in those shared by all four donors. Sequencing of the sorted subsets was shown by rarefaction to be incomplete despite large depth. Naive subsets, compared against memory subsets, generally had larger estimated richness values.

Germline CDR1 SEHNR, CDR2 FQNEAQ (reference sequence). Trimming took 2 bases from V and 7 from J; bases not matched to a gene: 6. This CDR3 is 15 amino acids long. As regards this clone: Its antigen is undetermined.

Libraries were prepared by immunoSEQ multiplex PCR; TCRdb keeps only in-frame clonotypes and omits some of them. Here the sample spans hundreds of thousands of clones, 95% to 97% being singletons. Naive CD8 cells were CD45RO-negative, positively selected for CCR7, excluding terminally differentiated effector memory CD45RA+ cells. All of the donors resided in Nashville, Tennessee, and each was a Caucasian adult. V usage is TRBV7-9 and J usage is TRBJ2-2; 8 positions agree with TRBD2. This clonotype was obtained from a woman under 40 in good health. The source material was naive CD8+ T cells sorted from blood. Written as DNA, the CDR3 is TGTGCCAGCAGCTTAACAGCGGGAGATGGCGGGGAGCTGTTTTTT. This encodes CASSLTAGDGGELFF. The variable domain in full, completed from reference TRBV7-9 and TRBJ2-2, reads DTGVSQNPRHKITKRGQNVTFRCDPISEHNRLYWYRQTLGQGPEFLTYFQNEAQLEKSRLLSDRFSAERPKGSFSTLEIQRTEQGDSAMYLCASSLTAGDGGELFFGEGSRLTVL.